One sample yielded the 20 T cell receptor beta chains listed below, sequenced in a study of T-cell reconstitution after alpha-beta-depleted transplantation in children. A TCRbeta library incorporating unique molecular identifiers was prepared. A single record per CDR3 protein comes from TCRdb applying MiXCR to the PCR reads. The sample has 500,000 to 600,000 distinct CDR3 sequences; around 27% are singletons. The material sequenced was PBMCs, taken before TCRalphabeta/CD19-depleted stem cell transplant. The receptors were sampled from a boy under three years old with Wiskott-Aldrich syndrome, due to receive a stem cell transplant.

This chain connects TRBV6-1 to TRBJ2-3, with D tentatively TRBD2 (6 bases). The ends were cut back, 6 bases at V and 6 bases at J, with 13 bases in the middle. The CDR3 spans 13 residues. Germline CDR1 MNHNS, CDR2 SASEGT. The CDR3: CASSAGLRDTQYF. The CDR3 region has the DNA TGTGCCAGCAGCGCGGGGTTACGGGATACGCAGTATTTT.

The chain recombines TRBV20-1 with TRBJ2-1, with TRBD2 matching over 7 bases. CDR1 and CDR2 from the germline V gene are DFQATT and SNEGSKA (reference sequence). V lost 3 bases to trimming and J lost 8 bases; unmatched junction nucleotides: 13. The CDR3 spans 15 residues. Here the CDR3 reads CSARGRGGRGDEQFF. CDR3 nucleotides: TGCAGTGCTAGGGGCCGGGGCGGGAGAGGGGATGAGCAGTTCTTC.

The chain combines TRBV20-1 with TRBJ2-5; D not certain. Trimming removed 1 base from V and 0 bases from J, with 6 bases in between. CDR1 is DFQATT and CDR2 is SNEGSKA in the germline V gene (reference sequence). The CDR3 is 13 residues long. DNA of the CDR3: TGCAGTGCTAGAGGAACTTACCAAGAGACCCAGTACTTC. Translation: CSARGTYQETQYF.

The chain links TRBV10-3 to TRBJ2-3, with D possibly being TRBD1 or TRBD2 (5 bases each). Trimming stripped 6 bases from V and 2 bases from J, with 30 bases between. The CDR3 is made up of 20 amino acids. The germline gives CDR1 ENHRY, CDR2 SYGVKD. The CDR3 protein is CAISAEPPGPGSLYTDTQYF. The CDR3 bases are TGTGCCATCAGCGCGGAGCCCCCGGGACCGGGCAGTCTCTACACAGATACGCAGTATTTT.

This clonotype was counted only a few times. In DNA form, the CDR3 reads TGCAGTGCTGAACAGGGCCCACCCGAGCAGTACTTC. Amino acids: CSAEQGPPEQYF. The rearrangement uses TRBV20-1 and TRBJ2-7, with D possibly TRBD1 on 6 matching bases. Looked up from germline, CDR1 is DFQATT and CDR2 is SNEGSKA (reference sequence). The CDR3 is made up of 12 amino acids. Trimming removed 5 bases at V and 6 bases at J, with 14 bases between.

This clonotype was recorded at least ten times. The chain recombines TRBV7-7 with TRBJ2-3; D may be TRBD1 (5 bases). CDR1 and CDR2 (germline): SSHAT, FNYEAQ (reference sequence). With 3 bases removed from V and 6 bases from J, the gap between germline ends came to 22 bases. CDR3 size: 17 residues. The CDR3 DNA reads TGTGCCAGCAGCTTCGTGCAATGGCTAACGAAGGGGGATACGCAGTATTTT. Translating gives CASSFVQWLTKGDTQYF.

The chain carries TRBV27 and TRBJ1-5; D uncertain. This CDR3 is 14 amino acids long. CDR1 MNHEY and CDR2 SMNVEV come from the germline V gene (reference sequence). V was shortened by 3 bases and J by 3 bases, with 9 bases between the two germline ends. The CDR3 DNA reads TGTGCCAGCAGTTTTCTAGGTTCCAATCAGCCCCAGCATTTT. It yields the protein CASSFLGSNQPQHF.

The V gene is TRBV6-1, the J gene TRBJ2-2, with D maybe TRBD2 (6 bases). CDR1 and CDR2 (germline): MNHNS, SASEGT. V lost 11 bases and J lost 7, with 20 bases in between. This CDR3 contains 14 residues. CDR3 amino acids: CAGDSLSLGGELFF. Here the CDR3 DNA reads TGTGCCGGGGACTCTTTAAGTCTGGGCGGGGAGCTGTTTTTT.

With respect to this clonotype: The junction departs from germline at one end; a sequencing error may be responsible. The chain carries TRBV7-2 and TRBJ2-5; TRBD1 agrees at 7 bases. Germline V gives CDR1 SGHTA, CDR2 FQGNSA. This CDR3 comprises 14 residues. This CDR3 reads CASSLEGTDGAQYF. As DNA, the CDR3 is TGTGCCAGCAGCTTAGAAGGGACAGATGGGGCCCAGTACTTT.

This clonotype was picked up a small number of times. The V gene is TRBV15, the J gene TRBJ2-1; perhaps TRBD2 as D (5 bases). CDR3 length equals 16 residues. Germline V gene lookup returns CDR1 LNHNV and CDR2 YYDKDF (reference sequence). Between the trimmed V and J ends, which lost 0 bases and 8 bases, there was a span of 17 bases. CDR3 amino acids: CATSRELERPGDEQFF. The CDR3 DNA is TGTGCCACCAGCAGAGAATTGGAGCGGCCTGGGGATGAGCAGTTCTTC.

The chain carries TRBV28 and TRBJ2-5, with 13 bases that match TRBD2. V was clipped by 4 bases and J by 5 bases; unmatched bases: 7. The germline V gene encodes CDR1 MDHEN and CDR2 SYDVKM. CDR3 length: 16 residues. DNA for the CDR3: TGTGCCAGCAGTTCGGGACTAGCGGGACGGTGGGAGACCCAGTACTTC. It codes for CASSSGLAGRWETQYF.

This clonotype was observed a handful of times. The V and J genes are TRBV2 and TRBJ2-3; D is uncertain. The CDR3 extends over 11 amino acids. Trimming cost V 8 bases and J 8 bases, with 11 bases left between them. Germline V gene sequence: CDR1 SNHLY, CDR2 FYNNEI. The CDR3 sequence is CASRLPATQYF. CDR3 DNA sequence: TGTGCCAGCCGCCTCCCGGCTACGCAGTATTTT. Full variable domain (missing parts from reference TRBV2 and TRBJ2-3): EPEVTQTPSHQVTQMGQEVILRCVPISNHLYFYWYRQILGQKVEFLVSFYNNEISEKSEIFDDQFSVERPDGSNFTLKIRSTKLEDSAMYFCASRLPATQYFGPGTRLTVL.

In its sample, this clonotype was seen a few times. The chain employs TRBV7-8 and TRBJ2-5, with D unclear. Germline CDR1 SGHVS, CDR2 FQNEAQ. The V end was cut by 6 bases, the J end by 2 bases, with 16 bases between. The CDR3 runs 15 residues. The CDR3 DNA reads as TGTGCCAGCAGTCTCCTTCACGGGCAACAAGAGACCCAGTACTTC. Amino acid sequence: CASSLLHGQQETQYF.

This chain joins TRBV20-1 and TRBJ2-5, with 10 bases fitting TRBD1. The germline gives CDR1 DFQATT, CDR2 SNEGSKA (reference sequence). The CDR3 length is 13 residues. V was pared by 6 bases and J by 5 bases, with 6 bases of the junction left unmatched. CDR3 nucleotides: TGCAGTGCAACCGGGACAGGGGAGGAGACCCAGTACTTC. Translated: CSATGTGEETQYF.

The J gene is TRBJ2-2, the V gene TRBV12-3 or TRBV12-4, with a possible D match to TRBD2 (6 bases). CDR3 length: 16 amino acids. Trimming removed 5 bases at V and 4 bases at J, with 17 bases between. The DNA of the CDR3 is TGTGCCAGCAGTACCAACGGGGGTACGGCCACCGGGGAGCTGTTTTTT. Protein product: CASSTNGGTATGELFF.

This clonotype was detected only a few times. The chain combines TRBV24-1 with TRBJ2-1; TRBD2 agrees at 10 bases. This CDR3 spans 17 amino acids. Unmatched junction bases numbered 10, after V lost 4 bases and J lost 5 bases. The germline CDR1 and CDR2 sequences are KGHDR and SFDVKD. CDR3 in DNA: TGTGCCACCAGTGAATGGTCTAGCGGGGGCCCTCACAATGAGCAGTTCTTC. Protein: CATSEWSSGGPHNEQFF.

The V gene is TRBV20-1, the J gene TRBJ1-5, with 8 bases identical to TRBD1. The CDR3 is 13 residues long. Germline trimming cut 6 bases from V and 3 bases from J; bases unmatched to any gene: 4. The germline CDR1 and CDR2 sequences are DFQATT and SNEGSKA (reference sequence). This CDR3 reads CSASGQVNQPQHF. The CDR3 DNA is TGCAGTGCATCGGGACAGGTCAATCAGCCCCAGCATTTT.

The chain is built from TRBV5-1 and TRBJ2-1; tentative D call: TRBD2 (7 bases). CDR3 length: 17 residues. V was pared by 1 base and J by 3 bases, with 17 bases between. The germline CDR1 and CDR2 sequences are SGHRS and YFSETQ. The DNA for the CDR3 is TGCGCCAGCAGCTTGAGGGGGGGGGCCCTCAGCTACAATGAGCAGTTCTTC. Its translation is CASSLRGGALSYNEQFF. Full variable domain (outside the CDR3, taken from reference TRBV5-1 and TRBJ2-1): KAGVTQTPRYLIKTRGQQVTLSCSPISGHRSVSWYQQTPGQGLQFLFEYFSETQRNKGNFPGRFSGRQFSNSRSEMNVSTLELGDSALYLCASSLRGGALSYNEQFFGPGTRLTVL.

The CDR3 reads CASSLGPRGSYNEQFF. The CDR3 DNA sequence: TGTGCCAGCAGCTTAGGGCCACGGGGGTCCTACAATGAGCAGTTCTTC. The rearrangement links TRBV11-1 to TRBJ2-1, with D perhaps matching TRBD2 (6 bases). The germline V gene encodes CDR1 SGHAT and CDR2 FQDESV (reference sequence). CDR3 length: 16 amino acids. The ends were cut back, 1 base at V and 1 base at J, with 11 bases in the middle.

This clonotype was observed a few times. The chain carries TRBV6-1 and TRBJ1-5; TRBD1 agrees at 8 bases. J was trimmed by 5 bases and V by 7 bases; bases with no gene match: 7. CDR3 length: 14 residues. Germline CDR1 MNHNS, CDR2 SASEGT. In nucleotides, the CDR3 is TGTGCCAGCACAGGGGGCGCGAAGGATCAGCCCCAGCATTTT. It encodes CASTGGAKDQPQHF.